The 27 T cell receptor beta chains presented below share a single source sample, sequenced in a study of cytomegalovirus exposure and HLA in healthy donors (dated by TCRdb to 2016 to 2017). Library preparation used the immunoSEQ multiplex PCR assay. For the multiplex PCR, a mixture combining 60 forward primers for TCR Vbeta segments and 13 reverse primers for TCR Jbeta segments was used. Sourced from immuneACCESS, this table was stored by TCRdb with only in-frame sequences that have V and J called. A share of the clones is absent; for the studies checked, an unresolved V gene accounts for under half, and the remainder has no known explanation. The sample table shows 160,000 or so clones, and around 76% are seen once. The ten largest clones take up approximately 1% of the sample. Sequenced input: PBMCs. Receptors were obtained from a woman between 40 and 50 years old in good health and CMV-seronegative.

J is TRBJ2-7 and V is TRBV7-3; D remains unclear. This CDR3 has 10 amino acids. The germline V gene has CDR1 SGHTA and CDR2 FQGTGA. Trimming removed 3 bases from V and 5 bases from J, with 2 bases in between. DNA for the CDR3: TGTGCCAGCAGCTTCGACGAGCAGTACTTC. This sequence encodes CASSFDEQYF. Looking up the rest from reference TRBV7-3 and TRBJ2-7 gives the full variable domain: GAGVSQTPSNKVTEKGKYVELRCDPISGHTALYWYRQSLGQGPEFLIYFQGTGAADDSGLPNDRFFAVRPEGSVSTLKIQRTERGDSAVYLCASSFDEQYFGPGTRLTVT.

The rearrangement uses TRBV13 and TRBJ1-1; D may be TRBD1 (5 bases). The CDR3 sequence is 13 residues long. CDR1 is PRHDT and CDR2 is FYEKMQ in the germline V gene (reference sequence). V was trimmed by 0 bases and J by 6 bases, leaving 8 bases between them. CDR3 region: CASSLGRAAEAFF. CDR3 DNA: TGTGCCAGCAGCTTAGGCAGGGCCGCTGAAGCTTTCTTT.

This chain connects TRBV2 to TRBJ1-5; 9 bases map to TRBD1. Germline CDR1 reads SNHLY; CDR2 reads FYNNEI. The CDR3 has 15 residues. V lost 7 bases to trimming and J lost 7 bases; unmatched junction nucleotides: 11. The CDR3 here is CASTSTGGGWQPQHF. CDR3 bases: TGTGCCAGCACCTCCACAGGGGGCGGGTGGCAGCCCCAGCATTTT.

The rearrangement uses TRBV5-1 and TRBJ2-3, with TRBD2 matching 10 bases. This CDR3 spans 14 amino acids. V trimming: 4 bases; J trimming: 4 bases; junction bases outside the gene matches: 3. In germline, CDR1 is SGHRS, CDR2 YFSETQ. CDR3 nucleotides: TGCGCCAGCAGCCAGAGCGGGAGGGCAGATACGCAGTATTTT. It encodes CASSQSGRADTQYF. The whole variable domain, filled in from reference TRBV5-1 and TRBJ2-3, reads KAGVTQTPRYLIKTRGQQVTLSCSPISGHRSVSWYQQTPGQGLQFLFEYFSETQRNKGNFPGRFSGRQFSNSRSEMNVSTLELGDSALYLCASSQSGRADTQYFGPGTRLTVL.

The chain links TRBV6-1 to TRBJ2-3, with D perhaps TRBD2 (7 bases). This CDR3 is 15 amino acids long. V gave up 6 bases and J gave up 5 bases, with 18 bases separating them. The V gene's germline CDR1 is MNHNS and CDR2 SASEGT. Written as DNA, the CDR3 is TGTGCCAGCAGCAGAGGAGAGGGGGGGGAAGATACGCAGTATTTT. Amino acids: CASSRGEGGEDTQYF.

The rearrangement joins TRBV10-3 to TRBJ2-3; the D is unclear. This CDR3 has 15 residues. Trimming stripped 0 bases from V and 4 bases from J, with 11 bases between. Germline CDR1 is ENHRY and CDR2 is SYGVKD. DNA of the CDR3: TGTGCCATCAGTGAGTCGAAGGCGGTCCCAGATACGCAGTATTTT. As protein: CAISESKAVPDTQYF.

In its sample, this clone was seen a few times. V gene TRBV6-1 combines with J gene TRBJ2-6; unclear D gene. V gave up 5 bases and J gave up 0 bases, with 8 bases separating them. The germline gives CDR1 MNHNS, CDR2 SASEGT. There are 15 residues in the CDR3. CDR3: CASSSTVSGANVLTF. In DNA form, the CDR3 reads TGTGCCAGCAGTTCCACGGTCTCTGGGGCCAACGTCCTGACTTTC.

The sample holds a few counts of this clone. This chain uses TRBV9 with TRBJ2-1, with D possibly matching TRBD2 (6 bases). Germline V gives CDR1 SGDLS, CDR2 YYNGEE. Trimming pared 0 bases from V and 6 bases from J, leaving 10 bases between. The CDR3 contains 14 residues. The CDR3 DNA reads TGTGCCAGCAGCGTAGAACTAGCAGTCAATGAGCAGTTCTTC. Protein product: CASSVELAVNEQFF.

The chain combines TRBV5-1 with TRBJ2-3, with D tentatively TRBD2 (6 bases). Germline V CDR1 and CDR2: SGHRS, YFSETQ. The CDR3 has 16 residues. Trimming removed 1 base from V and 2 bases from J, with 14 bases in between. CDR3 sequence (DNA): TGCGCCAGCAGCTTGCGGACCGGGGGTTCCACAGATACGCAGTATTTT. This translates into CASSLRTGGSTDTQYF. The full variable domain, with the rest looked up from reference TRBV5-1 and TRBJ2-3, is KAGVTQTPRYLIKTRGQQVTLSCSPISGHRSVSWYQQTPGQGLQFLFEYFSETQRNKGNFPGRFSGRQFSNSRSEMNVSTLELGDSALYLCASSLRTGGSTDTQYFGPGTRLTVL.

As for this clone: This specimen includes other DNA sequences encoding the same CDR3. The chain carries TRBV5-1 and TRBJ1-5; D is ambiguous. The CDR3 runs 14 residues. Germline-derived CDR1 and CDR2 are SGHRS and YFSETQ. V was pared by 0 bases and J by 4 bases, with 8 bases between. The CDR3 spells CASSLEGGNQPQHF. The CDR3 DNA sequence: TGCGCCAGCAGCTTGGAAGGAGGGAATCAGCCCCAGCATTTT. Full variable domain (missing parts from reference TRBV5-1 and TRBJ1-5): KAGVTQTPRYLIKTRGQQVTLSCSPISGHRSVSWYQQTPGQGLQFLFEYFSETQRNKGNFPGRFSGRQFSNSRSEMNVSTLELGDSALYLCASSLEGGNQPQHFGDGTRLSIL.

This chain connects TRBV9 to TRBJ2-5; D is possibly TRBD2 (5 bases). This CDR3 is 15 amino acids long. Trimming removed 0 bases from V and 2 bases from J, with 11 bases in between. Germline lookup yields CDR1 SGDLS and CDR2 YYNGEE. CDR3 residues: CASSVVGSAQETQYF. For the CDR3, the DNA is TGTGCCAGCAGCGTAGTTGGTAGCGCGCAAGAGACCCAGTACTTC.

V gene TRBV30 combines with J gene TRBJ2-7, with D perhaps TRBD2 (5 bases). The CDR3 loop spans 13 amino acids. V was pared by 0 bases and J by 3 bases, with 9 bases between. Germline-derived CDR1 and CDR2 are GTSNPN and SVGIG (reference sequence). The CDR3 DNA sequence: TGTGCCTGGAGTGTACTAGAGGTCTACGAGCAGTACTTC. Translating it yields CAWSVLEVYEQYF.

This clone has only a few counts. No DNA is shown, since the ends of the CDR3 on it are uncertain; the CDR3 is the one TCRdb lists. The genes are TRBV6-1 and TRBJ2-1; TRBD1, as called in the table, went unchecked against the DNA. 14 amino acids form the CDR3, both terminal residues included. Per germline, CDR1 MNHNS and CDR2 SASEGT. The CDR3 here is CASTSDRGLGEQFF.

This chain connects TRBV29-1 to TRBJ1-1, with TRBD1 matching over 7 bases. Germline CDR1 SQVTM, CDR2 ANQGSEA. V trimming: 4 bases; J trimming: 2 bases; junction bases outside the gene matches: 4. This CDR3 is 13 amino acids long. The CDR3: CSVVGTANTEAFF. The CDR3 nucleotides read TGCAGCGTTGTTGGGACAGCAAACACTGAAGCTTTCTTT.

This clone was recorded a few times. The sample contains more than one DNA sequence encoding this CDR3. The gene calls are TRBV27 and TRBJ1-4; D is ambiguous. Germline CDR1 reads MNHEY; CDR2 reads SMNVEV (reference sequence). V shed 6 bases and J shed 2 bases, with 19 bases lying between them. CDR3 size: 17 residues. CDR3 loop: CASRTTTGRLTNEKLFF. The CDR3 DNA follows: TGTGCCAGCAGGACCACTACCGGTCGACTGACTAATGAAAAACTGTTTTTT. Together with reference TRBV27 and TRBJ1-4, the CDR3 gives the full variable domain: EAQVTQNPRYLITVTGKKLTVTCSQNMNHEYMSWYRQDPGLGLRQIYYSMNVEVTDKGDVPEGYKVSRKEKRNFPLILESPSPNQTSLYFCASRTTTGRLTNEKLFFGSGTQLSVL.

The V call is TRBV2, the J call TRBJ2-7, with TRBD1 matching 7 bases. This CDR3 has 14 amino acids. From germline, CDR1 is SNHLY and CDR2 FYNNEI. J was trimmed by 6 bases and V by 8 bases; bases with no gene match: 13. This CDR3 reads CASLRSTGSREQYF. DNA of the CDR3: TGTGCCAGCCTACGCTCGACAGGGTCCCGCGAGCAGTACTTC.

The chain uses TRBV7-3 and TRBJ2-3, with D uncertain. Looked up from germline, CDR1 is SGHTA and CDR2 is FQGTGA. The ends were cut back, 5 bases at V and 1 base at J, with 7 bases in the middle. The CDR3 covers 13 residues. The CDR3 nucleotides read TGTGCCAGCAGCCGCGGAGGCACAGATACGCAGTATTTT. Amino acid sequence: CASSRGGTDTQYF. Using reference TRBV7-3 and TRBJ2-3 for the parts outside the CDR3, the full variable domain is GAGVSQTPSNKVTEKGKYVELRCDPISGHTALYWYRQSLGQGPEFLIYFQGTGAADDSGLPNDRFFAVRPEGSVSTLKIQRTERGDSAVYLCASSRGGTDTQYFGPGTRLTVL.

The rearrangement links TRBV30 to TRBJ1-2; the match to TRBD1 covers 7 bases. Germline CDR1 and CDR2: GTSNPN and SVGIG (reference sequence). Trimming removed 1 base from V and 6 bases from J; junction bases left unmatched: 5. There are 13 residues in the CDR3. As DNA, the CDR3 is TGTGCCTGGAGTGAAGGGGGCGCCAATGGCTACACCTTC. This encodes CAWSEGGANGYTF.

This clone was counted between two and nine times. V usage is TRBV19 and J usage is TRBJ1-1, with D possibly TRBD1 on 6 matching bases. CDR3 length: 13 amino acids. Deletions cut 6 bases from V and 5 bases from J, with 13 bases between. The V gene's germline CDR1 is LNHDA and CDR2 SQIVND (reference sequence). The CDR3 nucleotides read TGTGCCAGTAGCCCCTCAGGGACAACTGAAGCTTTCTTT. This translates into CASSPSGTTEAFF.

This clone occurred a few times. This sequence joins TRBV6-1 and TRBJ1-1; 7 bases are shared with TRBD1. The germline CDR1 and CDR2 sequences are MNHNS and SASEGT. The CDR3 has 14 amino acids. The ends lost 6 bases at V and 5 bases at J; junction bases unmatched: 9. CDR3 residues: CASSRDRAGTEAFF. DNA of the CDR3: TGTGCCAGCAGCCGCGACAGGGCGGGAACTGAAGCTTTCTTT.

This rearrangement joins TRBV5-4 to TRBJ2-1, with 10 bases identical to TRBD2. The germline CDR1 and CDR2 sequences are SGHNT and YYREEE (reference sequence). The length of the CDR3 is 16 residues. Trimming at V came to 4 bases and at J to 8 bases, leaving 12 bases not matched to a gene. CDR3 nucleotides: TGTGCCAGCAGCCGACCTAAAGCGGGAGGGCCTGATGAGCAGTTCTTC. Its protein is CASSRPKAGGPDEQFF.

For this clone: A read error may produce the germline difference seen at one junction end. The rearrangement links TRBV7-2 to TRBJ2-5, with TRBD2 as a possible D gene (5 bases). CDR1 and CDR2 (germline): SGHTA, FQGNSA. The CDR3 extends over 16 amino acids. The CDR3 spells CASSLAASKGQETQYF. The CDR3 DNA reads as TGTGCCAGCAGCTTAGCGGCTAGCAAAGGGCAAGAAACCCAGTACTTC.

The CDR3 coding sequence is TGTGCCAGCAGTGGGGACAGAAACACCATATATTTT. It specifies CASSGDRNTIYF. The rearrangement uses TRBV6-6 and TRBJ1-3, with D maybe TRBD1 (6 bases). Germline V CDR1 and CDR2: MNHNY, SVGAGI (reference sequence). The V and J ends lost 5 bases and 5 bases respectively, with 7 bases between them. The CDR3 is made up of 12 amino acids.

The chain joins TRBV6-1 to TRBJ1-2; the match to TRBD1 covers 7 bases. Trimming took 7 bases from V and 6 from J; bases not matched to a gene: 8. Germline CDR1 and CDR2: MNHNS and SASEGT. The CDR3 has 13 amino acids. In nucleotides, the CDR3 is TGTGCCAGCACCTCGGACAGGACGAATGGCTACACCTTC. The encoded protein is CASTSDRTNGYTF.

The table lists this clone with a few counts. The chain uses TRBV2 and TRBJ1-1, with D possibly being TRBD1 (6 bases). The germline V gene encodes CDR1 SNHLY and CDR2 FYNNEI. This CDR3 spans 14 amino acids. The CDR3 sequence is CAPGAKVEDTEAFF. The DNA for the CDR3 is TGTGCACCAGGGGCCAAGGTGGAGGACACTGAAGCTTTCTTT.

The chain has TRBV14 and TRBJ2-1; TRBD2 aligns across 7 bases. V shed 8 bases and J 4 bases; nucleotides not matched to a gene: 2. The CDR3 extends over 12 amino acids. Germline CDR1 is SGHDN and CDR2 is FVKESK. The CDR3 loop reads CASGEGYNEQFF. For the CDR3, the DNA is TGTGCCAGCGGGGAGGGGTACAATGAGCAGTTCTTC.

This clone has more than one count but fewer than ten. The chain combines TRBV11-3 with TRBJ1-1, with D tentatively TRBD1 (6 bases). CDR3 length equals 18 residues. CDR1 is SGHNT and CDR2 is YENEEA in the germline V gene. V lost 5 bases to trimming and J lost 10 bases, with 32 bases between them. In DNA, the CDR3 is TGTGCCAGCAGCACCATATACGACCGGGACAACAACCCCAGACGAGCTTTCTTT. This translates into CASSTIYDRDNNPRRAFF.